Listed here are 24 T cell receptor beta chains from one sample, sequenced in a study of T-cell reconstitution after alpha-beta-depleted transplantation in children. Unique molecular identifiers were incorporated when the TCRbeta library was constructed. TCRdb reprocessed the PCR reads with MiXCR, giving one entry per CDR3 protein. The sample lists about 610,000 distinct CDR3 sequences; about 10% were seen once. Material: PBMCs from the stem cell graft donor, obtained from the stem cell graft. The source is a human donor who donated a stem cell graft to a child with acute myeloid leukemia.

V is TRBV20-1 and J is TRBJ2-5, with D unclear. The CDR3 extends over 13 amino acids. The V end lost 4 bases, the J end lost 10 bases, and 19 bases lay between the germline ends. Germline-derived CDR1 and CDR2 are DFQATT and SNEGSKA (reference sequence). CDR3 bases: TGCAGTGCTAACCCCCCGGCAAAAACGGACCAGTACTTC. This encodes CSANPPAKTDQYF.

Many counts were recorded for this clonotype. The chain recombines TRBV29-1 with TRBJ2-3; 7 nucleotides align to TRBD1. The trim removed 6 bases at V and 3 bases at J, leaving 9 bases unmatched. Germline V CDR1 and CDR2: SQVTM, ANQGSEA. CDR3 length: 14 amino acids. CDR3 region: CSVHDRVKTDTQYF. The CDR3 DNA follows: TGCAGCGTACACGACAGGGTGAAGACAGATACGCAGTATTTT.

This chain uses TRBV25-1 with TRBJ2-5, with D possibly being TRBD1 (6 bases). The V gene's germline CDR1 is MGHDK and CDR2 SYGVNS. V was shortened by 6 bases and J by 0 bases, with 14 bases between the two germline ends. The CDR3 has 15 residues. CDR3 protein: CASRTDSTYQETQYF. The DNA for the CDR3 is TGTGCCAGCAGGACGGACAGCACGTACCAAGAGACCCAGTACTTC.

CDR3 region: CASSRTPHHEQYF. Here the CDR3 DNA reads TGCGCCAGCAGCCGAACTCCCCACCACGAGCAGTACTTC. V is TRBV4-3 and J is TRBJ2-7; no firm D call. Germline lookup yields CDR1 LGHNA and CDR2 YSLEER. The CDR3 covers 13 residues. Trimming left V 4 bases short and J 5 bases short, with 12 bases between.

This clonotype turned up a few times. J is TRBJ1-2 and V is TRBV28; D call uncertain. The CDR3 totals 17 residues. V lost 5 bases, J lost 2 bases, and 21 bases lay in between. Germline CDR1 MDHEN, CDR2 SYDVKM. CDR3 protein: CASSETLHRLRNYGYTF. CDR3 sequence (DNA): TGTGCCAGCAGTGAAACACTACACCGCCTGAGGAACTATGGCTACACCTTC.

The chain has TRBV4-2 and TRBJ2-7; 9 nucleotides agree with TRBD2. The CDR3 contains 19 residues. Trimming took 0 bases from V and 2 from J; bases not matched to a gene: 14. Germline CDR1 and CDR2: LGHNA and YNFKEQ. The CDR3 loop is CASSQDGASGEPFAYEQYF. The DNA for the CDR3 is TGTGCCAGCAGCCAAGATGGGGCTAGCGGGGAGCCCTTCGCCTACGAGCAGTACTTC.

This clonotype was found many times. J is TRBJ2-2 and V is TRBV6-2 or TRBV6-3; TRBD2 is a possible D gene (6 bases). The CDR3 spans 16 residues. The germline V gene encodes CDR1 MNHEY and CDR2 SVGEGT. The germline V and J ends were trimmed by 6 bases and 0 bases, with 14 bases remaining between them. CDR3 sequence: CASRDLGEANTGELFF. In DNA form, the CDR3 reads TGTGCCAGCAGAGATCTTGGGGAGGCGAACACCGGGGAGCTGTTTTTT.

The CDR3 sequence is CASSPRGSLRSYNEQFF. The CDR3 DNA reads as TGTGCCAGCAGTCCTAGGGGGAGTTTGCGCTCCTACAATGAGCAGTTCTTC. The J gene is TRBJ2-1, the V gene TRBV12-3 or TRBV12-4, with a tentative D call TRBD1 (6 bases). The CDR3 loop spans 17 amino acids. Trimming removed 5 bases at V and 0 bases at J, with 17 bases between.

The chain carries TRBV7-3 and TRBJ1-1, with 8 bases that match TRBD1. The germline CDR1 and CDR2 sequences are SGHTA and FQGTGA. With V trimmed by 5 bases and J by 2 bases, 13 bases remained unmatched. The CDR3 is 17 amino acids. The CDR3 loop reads CASSPNPPQGANTEAFF. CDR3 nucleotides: TGTGCCAGCAGCCCCAATCCCCCGCAGGGGGCAAACACTGAAGCTTTCTTT. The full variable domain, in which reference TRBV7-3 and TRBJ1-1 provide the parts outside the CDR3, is GAGVSQTPSNKVTEKGKYVELRCDPISGHTALYWYRQSLGQGPEFLIYFQGTGAADDSGLPNDRFFAVRPEGSVSTLKIQRTERGDSAVYLCASSPNPPQGANTEAFFGQGTRLTVV.

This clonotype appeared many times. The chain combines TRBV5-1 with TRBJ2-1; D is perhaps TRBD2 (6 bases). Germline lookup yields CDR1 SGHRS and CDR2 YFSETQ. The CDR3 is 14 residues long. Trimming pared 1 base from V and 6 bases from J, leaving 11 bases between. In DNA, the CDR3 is TGCGCCAGCAGCTTGAGGGCTAGCGTCAATGAGCAGTTCTTC. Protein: CASSLRASVNEQFF. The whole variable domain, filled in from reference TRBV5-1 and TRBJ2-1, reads KAGVTQTPRYLIKTRGQQVTLSCSPISGHRSVSWYQQTPGQGLQFLFEYFSETQRNKGNFPGRFSGRQFSNSRSEMNVSTLELGDSALYLCASSLRASVNEQFFGPGTRLTVL.

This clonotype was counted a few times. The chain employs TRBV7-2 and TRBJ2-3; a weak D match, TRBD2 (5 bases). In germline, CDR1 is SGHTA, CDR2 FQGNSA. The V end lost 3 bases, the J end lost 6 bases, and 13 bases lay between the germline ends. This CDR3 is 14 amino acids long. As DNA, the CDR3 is TGTGCCAGCAGCTTCGTGAGGGCCGGGGATACGCAGTATTTT. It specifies CASSFVRAGDTQYF.

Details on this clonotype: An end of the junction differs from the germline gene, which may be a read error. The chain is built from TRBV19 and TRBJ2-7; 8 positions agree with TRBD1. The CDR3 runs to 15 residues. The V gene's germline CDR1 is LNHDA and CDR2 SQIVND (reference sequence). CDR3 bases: TGTGCCAGTAGGGGAACCGGGACAGGAACCTACGTGCAGTACTTC. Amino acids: CASRGTGTGTYVQYF.

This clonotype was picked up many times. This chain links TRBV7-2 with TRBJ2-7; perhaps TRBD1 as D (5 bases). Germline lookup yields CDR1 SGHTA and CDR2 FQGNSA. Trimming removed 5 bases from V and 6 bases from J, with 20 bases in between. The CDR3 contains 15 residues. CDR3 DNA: TGTGCCAGCAGCCCAAAATGGGGCTTAGTAGGCGAGCAGTACTTC. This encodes CASSPKWGLVGEQYF.

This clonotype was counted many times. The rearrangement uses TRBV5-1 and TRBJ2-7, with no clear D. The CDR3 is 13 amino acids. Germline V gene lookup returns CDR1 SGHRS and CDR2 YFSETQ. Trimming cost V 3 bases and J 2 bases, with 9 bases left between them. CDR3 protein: CASSYSNPYEQYF. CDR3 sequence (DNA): TGCGCCAGCAGCTATAGCAACCCCTACGAGCAGTACTTC.

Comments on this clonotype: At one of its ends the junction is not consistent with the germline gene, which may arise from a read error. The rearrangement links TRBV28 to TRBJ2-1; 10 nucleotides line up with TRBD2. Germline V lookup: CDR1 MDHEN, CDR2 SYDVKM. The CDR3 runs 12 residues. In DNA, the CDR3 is TGTGCCAGCAGTCCAAGCGGGAGGGGAGAAGTCTTC. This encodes CASSPSGRGEVF.

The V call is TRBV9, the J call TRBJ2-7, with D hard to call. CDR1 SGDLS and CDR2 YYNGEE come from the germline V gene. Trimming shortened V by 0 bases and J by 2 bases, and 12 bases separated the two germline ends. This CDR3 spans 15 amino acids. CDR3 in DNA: TGTGCCAGCAGCGTAGAGGGCGGCACTACCTACGAGCAGTACTTC. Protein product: CASSVEGGTTYEQYF.

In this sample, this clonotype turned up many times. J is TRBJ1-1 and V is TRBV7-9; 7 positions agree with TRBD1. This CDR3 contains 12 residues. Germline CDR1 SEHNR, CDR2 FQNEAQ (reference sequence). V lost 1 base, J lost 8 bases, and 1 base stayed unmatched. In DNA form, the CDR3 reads TGTGCCAGCAGCTTAGAGACAGGGGAAGCTTTCTTT. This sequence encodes CASSLETGEAFF.

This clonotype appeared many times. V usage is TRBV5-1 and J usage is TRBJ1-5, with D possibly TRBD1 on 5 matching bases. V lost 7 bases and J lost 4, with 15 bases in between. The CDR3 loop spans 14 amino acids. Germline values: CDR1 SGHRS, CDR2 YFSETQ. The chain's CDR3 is CASSRDGSNQPQHF. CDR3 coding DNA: TGCGCCAGCTCACGGGACGGATCAAATCAGCCCCAGCATTTT.

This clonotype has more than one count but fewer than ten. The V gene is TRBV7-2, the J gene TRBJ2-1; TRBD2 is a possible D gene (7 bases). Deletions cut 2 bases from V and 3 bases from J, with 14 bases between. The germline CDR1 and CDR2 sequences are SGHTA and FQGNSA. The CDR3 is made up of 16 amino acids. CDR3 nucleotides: TGTGCCAGCAGCTTATCTGGGGGGGGCGGCTACAATGAGCAGTTCTTC. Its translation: CASSLSGGGGYNEQFF.

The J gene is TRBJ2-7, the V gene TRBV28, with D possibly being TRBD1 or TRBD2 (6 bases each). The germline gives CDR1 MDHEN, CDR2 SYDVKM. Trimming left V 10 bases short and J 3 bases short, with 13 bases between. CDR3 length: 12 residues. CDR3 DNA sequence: TGTGCCACCAACGGAGGGGGCTACGAGCAGTACTTC. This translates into CATNGGGYEQYF. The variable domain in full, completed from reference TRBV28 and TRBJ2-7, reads DVKVTQSSRYLVKRTGEKVFLECVQDMDHENMFWYRQDPGLGLRLIYFSYDVKMKEKGDIPEGYSVSREKKERFSLILESASTNQTSMYLCATNGGGYEQYFGPGTRLTVT.

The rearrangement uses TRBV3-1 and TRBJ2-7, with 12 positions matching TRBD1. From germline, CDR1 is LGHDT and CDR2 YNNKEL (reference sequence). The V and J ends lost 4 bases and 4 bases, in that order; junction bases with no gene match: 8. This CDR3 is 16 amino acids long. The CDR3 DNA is TGTGCCAGCAGCCCTTACGGGACAGGGGGCTTGTACGAGCAGTACTTC. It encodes CASSPYGTGGLYEQYF.

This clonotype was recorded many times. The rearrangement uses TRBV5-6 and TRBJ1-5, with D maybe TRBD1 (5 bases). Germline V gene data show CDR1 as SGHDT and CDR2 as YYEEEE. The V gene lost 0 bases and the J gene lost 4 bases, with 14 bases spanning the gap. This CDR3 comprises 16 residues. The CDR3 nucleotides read TGTGCCAGCAGCTTGGGGCCGCTTGGGGGGAATCAGCCCCAGCATTTT. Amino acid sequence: CASSLGPLGGNQPQHF.

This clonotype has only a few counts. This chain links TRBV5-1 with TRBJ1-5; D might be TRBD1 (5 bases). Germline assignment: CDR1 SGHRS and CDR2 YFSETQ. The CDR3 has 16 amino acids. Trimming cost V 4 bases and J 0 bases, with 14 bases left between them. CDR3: CASSPRRGDSNQPQHF. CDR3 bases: TGCGCCAGCAGCCCAAGGCGGGGGGATAGCAATCAGCCCCAGCATTTT.

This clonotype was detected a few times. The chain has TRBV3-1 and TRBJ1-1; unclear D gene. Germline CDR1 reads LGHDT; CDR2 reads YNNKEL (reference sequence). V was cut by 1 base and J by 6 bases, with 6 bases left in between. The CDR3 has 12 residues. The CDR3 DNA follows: TGTGCCAGCAGCCAAGTGGACGCTGAAGCTTTCTTT. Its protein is CASSQVDAEAFF.